Listed here are 20 T cell receptor beta chains from one sample, sequenced in a study of blood T cell repertoires in COVID-19. The protocol was immunoSEQ multiplex PCR, while the TCRdb copy is restricted to in-frame clones and leaves out a portion. The repertoire holds 200,000 to 300,000 clones, with just under 85% as singletons. Sequencing was done on a sample of peripheral blood. The receptors derive from a woman over 75 with acute or convalescent COVID-19.

The chain employs TRBV5-1 and TRBJ2-2, with 9 positions matching TRBD1. CDR1 is SGHRS, CDR2 YFSETQ, per germline. This CDR3 comprises 17 residues. V shed 0 bases, J shed 4 bases, and the junction held 7 bases outside the gene matches. DNA of the CDR3: TGCGCCAGCAGCTTGGGGACAGGGGTCCCGGGCACCGGGGAGCTGTTTTTT. Amino acids: CASSLGTGVPGTGELFF.

The genes are TRBV3-1 (or the pseudogene TRBV3-2) and TRBJ1-4; weak D call: TRBD1 (6 bases). The CDR3 loop spans 16 amino acids. Germline values: CDR1 LGHDT, CDR2 YNNKEL (reference sequence). The germline V and J ends were trimmed by 4 bases and 10 bases, with 22 bases remaining between them. The CDR3 DNA reads TGTGCCAGCAGCCCGACCCCTACAGGGCCCTGGGGAAAACTGTTTTTT. It yields the protein CASSPTPTGPWGKLFF.

The chain combines TRBV7-9 with TRBJ1-2; 9 nucleotides align to TRBD1. CDR1 SEHNR and CDR2 FQNEAQ come from the germline V gene (reference sequence). There are 14 residues in the CDR3. With 5 bases clipped from V and 3 bases from J, the junction kept 4 bases outside the gene matches. DNA for the CDR3: TGTGCCAGCAGCCTACAGGGGGCCGACTATGGCTACACCTTC. Its translation: CASSLQGADYGYTF.

V is TRBV19 and J is TRBJ2-3, with TRBD2 identical over 10 bases. Trimming cost V 7 bases and J 0 bases; bases outside gene matches: 4. This CDR3 has 15 amino acids. Per germline, CDR1 LNHDA and CDR2 SQIVND (reference sequence). This CDR3 is CASTTSGQSTDTQYF. The CDR3 nucleotides read TGTGCCAGTACGACTAGCGGGCAAAGCACAGATACGCAGTATTTT.

In this sample, this clone turned up a few times. The V call is TRBV27, the J call TRBJ1-3; 9 bases align to TRBD1. Germline trimming cut 6 bases from V and 3 bases from J; bases unmatched to any gene: 3. CDR3 length: 14 residues. The germline V gene has CDR1 MNHEY and CDR2 SMNVEV (reference sequence). In DNA form, the CDR3 reads TGTGCCAGCAGGGAGGGACAGGGTGGAAACACCATATATTTT. As protein: CASREGQGGNTIYF.

The V and J genes are TRBV28 and TRBJ2-6, with D unresolved. CDR1 MDHEN and CDR2 SYDVKM come from the germline V gene. There are 15 residues in the CDR3. Between the trimmed V and J ends, which lost 10 bases and 2 bases, there was a span of 15 bases. CDR3 sequence: CAILPRRPGANVLTF. The CDR3 DNA reads TGTGCCATCCTCCCGAGGCGTCCTGGGGCCAACGTCCTGACTTTC.

The chain carries TRBV4-1 and TRBJ1-5; D call uncertain. Trimming shortened V by 2 bases and J by 3 bases, and 5 bases separated the two germline ends. Germline lookup yields CDR1 MGHRA and CDR2 YSYEKL. CDR3 length equals 13 residues. The CDR3 coding sequence is TGCGCCAGCAGCCAACCGTACAATCAGCCCCAGCATTTT. Translating it yields CASSQPYNQPQHF.

The genes are TRBV10-2 and TRBJ1-5; no clear D. CDR3 length equals 13 residues. CDR1 and CDR2 (germline): WSHSY, SAAADI. V was shortened by 3 bases and J by 3 bases, with 6 bases between the two germline ends. This CDR3 reads CASSDRINQPQHF. The CDR3 nucleotides read TGCGCCAGCAGTGACAGGATCAATCAGCCCCAGCATTTT.

This chain joins TRBV4-1 and TRBJ1-6; no clear D. The CDR3 is 16 amino acids. CDR1 is MGHRA and CDR2 is YSYEKL in the germline V gene. V shed 0 bases and J shed 10 bases, with 16 bases lying between them. The CDR3 bases are TGCGCCAGCAGCCAAGATGAGGCGGTGAGTGGATCACCCCTCCACTTT. It encodes CASSQDEAVSGSPLHF.

The genes are TRBV28 and TRBJ1-2; 8 bases fit TRBD1. Trimming removed 2 bases from V and 7 bases from J; junction bases left unmatched: 9. Germline V gene data show CDR1 as MDHEN and CDR2 as SYDVKM. CDR3 length: 15 amino acids. The CDR3 sequence: CASSLVGQGASGYTF. CDR3 bases: TGTGCCAGCAGTTTAGTCGGCCAGGGGGCTTCTGGCTACACCTTC.

The chain couples TRBV6-5 to TRBJ1-2, with D possibly TRBD1 on 5 matching bases. V was clipped by 0 bases and J by 4 bases, with 15 bases between them. This CDR3 is 16 amino acids long. CDR1 MNHEY and CDR2 SVGAGI come from the germline V gene. CDR3 bases: TGTGCCAGCAGTTACTCTCAGGGATCGGGCGGCTATGGCTACACCTTC. This codes for CASSYSQGSGGYGYTF.

The chain uses TRBV18 and TRBJ2-7; 11 bases agree with TRBD1. The CDR3 totals 18 residues. Germline V gene sequence: CDR1 KGHSH, CDR2 LQKENI. V lost 5 bases to trimming and J lost 4 bases; unmatched junction nucleotides: 16. CDR3 in amino acids: CASSSFYRDRGMPYEQYF. The CDR3 nucleotides read TGTGCCAGCTCATCTTTTTACCGGGACAGGGGGATGCCTTACGAGCAGTACTTC.

J is TRBJ1-4 and V is TRBV14, with D possibly being TRBD1 (6 bases). Germline values: CDR1 SGHDN, CDR2 FVKESK. The germline V and J ends were trimmed by 6 bases and 2 bases, with 13 bases remaining between them. The CDR3 is made up of 15 amino acids. CDR3 in amino acids: CASRRTVRTNEKLFF. Written as DNA, the CDR3 is TGTGCCAGCAGAAGGACAGTGAGGACTAATGAAAAACTGTTTTTT. Complete variable domain (other parts from reference TRBV14 and TRBJ1-4): EAGVTQFPSHSVIEKGQTVTLRCDPISGHDNLYWYRRVMGKEIKFLLHFVKESKQDESGMPNNRFLAERTGGTYSTLKVQPAELEDSGVYFCASRRTVRTNEKLFFGSGTQLSVL.

This clone has a single count. The chain recombines TRBV6-1 with TRBJ2-1; D gene ambiguous. Germline V CDR1 and CDR2: MNHNS, SASEGT. The CDR3 sequence is 14 residues long. The germline V and J ends were trimmed by 2 bases and 5 bases, with 10 bases remaining between them. The CDR3 coding sequence is TGTGCCAGCAGTGAATGGCAGGTCCACAATGAGCAGTTCTTC. The encoded protein is CASSEWQVHNEQFF.

The chain recombines TRBV28 with TRBJ1-2, with a possible D match to TRBD1 (6 bases). The CDR3 is 12 amino acids. Trimming removed 7 bases at V and 8 bases at J, with 14 bases between. CDR1 and CDR2 (germline): MDHEN, SYDVKM. CDR3 sequence (DNA): TGTGCCAGCAACAGAGCGGGGGGCGGCTACACCTTC. Translating gives CASNRAGGGYTF.

The V and J genes are TRBV19 and TRBJ2-2; 7 bases are shared with TRBD1. Germline V gives CDR1 LNHDA, CDR2 SQIVND (reference sequence). CDR3 length: 14 residues. Trimming removed 5 bases from V and 4 bases from J; junction bases left unmatched: 4. The CDR3 is CASSLTGFTGELFF. The CDR3 DNA reads as TGTGCCAGTAGTCTGACAGGGTTCACCGGGGAGCTGTTTTTT.

The rearrangement joins TRBV6-1 to TRBJ2-5; D call uncertain. Germline V gene lookup returns CDR1 MNHNS and CDR2 SASEGT. V lost 7 bases, J lost 1 base, and 16 bases lay in between. The CDR3 is 15 residues long. The CDR3 region has the DNA TGTGCCAGCACCATACTGGGCAGTACCCAAGAGACCCAGTACTTC. The encoded protein is CASTILGSTQETQYF.

This clone has a count of ten or more. The genes are TRBV6-5 and TRBJ2-2, with 8 bases lining up with TRBD1. The CDR3 contains 15 residues. CDR1 MNHEY and CDR2 SVGAGI come from the germline V gene. V lost 6 bases, J lost 4 bases, and 7 bases stayed unmatched. CDR3: CASSPRTGPTGELFF. The CDR3 bases are TGTGCCAGCAGCCCAAGGACAGGGCCCACCGGGGAGCTGTTTTTT.

The chain recombines TRBV7-8 with TRBJ1-4, with unresolved D. CDR1 SGHVS and CDR2 FQNEAQ come from the germline V gene. V was clipped by 1 base and J by 5 bases, with 11 bases between them. There are 15 residues in the CDR3. The CDR3 here is CASSLDKAVNEKLFF. CDR3 DNA sequence: TGTGCCAGCAGCTTAGATAAGGCGGTAAATGAAAAACTGTTTTTT.

The CDR3 sequence is CASMGGYSYEQYF. The CDR3 bases are TGTGCCAGTATGGGGGGTTACTCCTACGAGCAGTACTTC. V gene TRBV12-3 or TRBV12-4 combines with J gene TRBJ2-7; the D gene is possibly TRBD2 (6 bases). This CDR3 comprises 13 residues. V was clipped by 9 bases and J by 0 bases, with 12 bases between them.